These 28 T cell receptor beta chains originate from one sample sequenced in a study of spatial heterogeneity in lung cancer. MiXCR, applied by TCRdb to the 5' RACE reads, yields one record per CDR3 protein. The sample gives more than 4,500 distinct CDR3 sequences, 3.9% of which show up once; 12% is in the top ten. Time point given: sample taken at primary tumor resection. The sample was normal lung tissue next to the tumor, taken at surgery. The receptors stem from a male donor with early-stage non-small cell lung cancer.

This clonotype showed up many times. The chain employs TRBV12-3 or TRBV12-4 and TRBJ1-5; 10 bases line up with TRBD1. The V segment lost 5 bases and the J segment 4 bases; nucleotides outside the gene matches: 2. The CDR3 runs 14 residues. The CDR3 reads CASSRTGGNQPQHF. In DNA, the CDR3 is TGTGCCAGCAGTCGGACAGGGGGAAATCAGCCCCAGCATTTT.

By proportion, this clonotype is hyperexpanded. V usage is TRBV30 and J usage is TRBJ2-3; 13 bases match TRBD2. The V segment lost 2 bases and the J segment 4 bases; nucleotides outside the gene matches: 12. CDR1 and CDR2 (germline): GTSNPN, SVGIG (reference sequence). This CDR3 is built from 18 residues. CDR3: CAWSLRGLAGVPADTQYF. The CDR3 nucleotides are TGTGCCTGGAGTCTTCGAGGACTAGCGGGAGTTCCGGCAGATACGCAGTATTTT.

This clonotype was recorded many times. V gene TRBV14 combines with J gene TRBJ2-1; D not resolved. CDR1 is SGHDN and CDR2 is FVKESK in the germline V gene. The length of the CDR3 is 15 residues. Trimming took 1 base from V and 8 from J, leaving 15 bases between them. CDR3 residues: CASSQVVAAPYEQFF. The CDR3 DNA reads as TGTGCCAGCAGCCAAGTGGTCGCAGCTCCGTATGAGCAGTTCTTC. Variable domain in full (rest from reference TRBV14 and TRBJ2-1): EAGVTQFPSHSVIEKGQTVTLRCDPISGHDNLYWYRRVMGKEIKFLLHFVKESKQDESGMPNNRFLAERTGGTYSTLKVQPAELEDSGVYFCASSQVVAAPYEQFFGPGTRLTVL.

This clonotype showed up many times. V and J are TRBV19 and TRBJ2-1; 15 nucleotides agree with TRBD2. The CDR3 is 18 amino acids. Germline V gives CDR1 LNHDA, CDR2 SQIVND (reference sequence). V lost 5 bases and J lost 0; bases outside the gene matches: 5. The CDR3 is CASSEGLAGGSSYNEQFF. The CDR3 DNA reads as TGTGCCAGTAGTGAGGGACTAGCGGGGGGTAGCTCCTACAATGAGCAGTTCTTC.

This clonotype is medium-sized. The chain recombines TRBV3-1 with TRBJ1-1; D might be TRBD1 (6 bases). The CDR3 is 14 amino acids. The V and J ends lost 3 bases and 4 bases respectively, with 12 bases between them. Germline CDR1 and CDR2: LGHDT and YNNKEL (reference sequence). The CDR3 nucleotides are TGTGCCAGCAGCCACGGACAGCCGGGCACTGAAGCTTTCTTT. This translates into CASSHGQPGTEAFF.

This clonotype is deemed medium-sized. The chain recombines TRBV21-1 with TRBJ1-5. TRBV21-1 is shown as a pseudogene. CDR3 length: 16 amino acids. The CDR3 sequence: CASSKAAEALNQPQHF. As DNA, the CDR3 is TGTGCCAGCAGCAAAGCGGCAGAGGCCCTCAATCAGCCCCAGCATTTT.

At least ten counts were recorded for this clonotype. The genes are TRBV5-1 and TRBJ2-5, with 13 nucleotides matching TRBD2. The CDR3 is made up of 17 amino acids. Germline CDR1 SGHRS, CDR2 YFSETQ. Trimming cost V 3 bases and J 1 base; bases outside gene matches: 6. The CDR3 DNA is TGCGCCAGCAGCTCCGGACTAGCGGGAGTGGTCCAAGAGACCCAGTACTTC. This codes for CASSSGLAGVVQETQYF.

This clonotype is termed medium-sized. The chain uses TRBV20-1 and TRBJ1-1, with D uncertain. The length of the CDR3 is 13 residues. V lost 5 bases and J 7 bases, leaving 17 bases between the germline ends. Germline CDR1 and CDR2: DFQATT and SNEGSKA (reference sequence). The CDR3 sequence is CSAAPAQWVEAFF. CDR3 DNA sequence: TGCAGTGCTGCTCCCGCACAGTGGGTTGAAGCTTTCTTT.

This clonotype was seen repeatedly, ten times or more. For the CDR3, the DNA is TGTGCCAGCAGCAAAGGGCCGGTTAATTCACCCCTCCACTTT. This translates into CASSKGPVNSPLHF. This chain connects TRBV21-1 to TRBJ1-6. TRBV21-1 is a documented pseudogene. The CDR3 sequence is 14 residues long.

At least ten counts were recorded for this clonotype. The chain recombines TRBV7-9 with TRBJ2-7, with TRBD2 matching over 9 bases. The CDR3 loop spans 15 amino acids. V lost 5 bases, J lost 5 bases, and 10 bases stayed unmatched. CDR1 and CDR2 from the germline V gene are SEHNR and FQNEAQ (reference sequence). CDR3 protein: CASSPGLAVDDEQYF. The CDR3 region has the DNA TGTGCCAGCAGCCCGGGACTAGCTGTTGATGACGAGCAGTACTTC. The whole variable domain, remainder taken from reference TRBV7-9 and TRBJ2-7, is DTGVSQNPRHKITKRGQNVTFRCDPISEHNRLYWYRQTLGQGPEFLTYFQNEAQLEKSRLLSDRFSAERPKGSFSTLEIQRTEQGDSAMYLCASSPGLAVDDEQYFGPGTRLTVT.

The table lists this clonotype with many counts. The chain combines TRBV2 with TRBJ2-1; 10 bases agree with TRBD2. Trimming removed 5 bases from V and 8 bases from J; junction bases left unmatched: 6. The CDR3 totals 14 residues. Germline values: CDR1 SNHLY, CDR2 FYNNEI. DNA of the CDR3: TGTGCCAGCAGTTTTTCAAGCGGGGGGGATGAGCAGTTCTTC. The encoded protein is CASSFSSGGDEQFF.

This clonotype was seen many times. V and J are TRBV12-3 or TRBV12-4 and TRBJ2-2, with 16 nucleotides matching TRBD2. The V gene end was trimmed by 7 bases and the J gene end by 9 bases; junction bases not matched to a gene: 8. The CDR3 contains 16 residues. Written as DNA, the CDR3 is TGTGCCAGCATCCCCGGGACTAGCGGGAGGGCCCGGGAGCTGTTTTTT. Translated: CASIPGTSGRARELFF.

This clonotype has just one count. The V call is TRBV21-1, the J call TRBJ2-3. TRBV21-1 is tagged as a pseudogene. The CDR3 totals 14 residues. Here the CDR3 reads CASSKAESTDTQYF. The CDR3 DNA is TGTGCCAGCAGCAAAGCGGAGAGCACAGATACGCAGTATTTT.

This chain joins TRBV13 and TRBJ1-2, with D possibly matching TRBD1 (5 bases). CDR1 is PRHDT and CDR2 is FYEKMQ in the germline V gene (reference sequence). V was shortened by 4 bases and J by 3 bases, with 12 bases between the two germline ends. The CDR3 consists of 14 residues. In DNA, the CDR3 is TGTGCCAGCAGCTCGTCAGGGCCGGACTATGGCTACACCTTC. Encoded protein: CASSSSGPDYGYTF. Looking up the rest from reference TRBV13 and TRBJ1-2 gives the full variable domain: AAGVIQSPRHLIKEKRETATLKCYPIPRHDTVYWYQQGPGQDPQFLISFYEKMQSDKGSIPDRFSAQQFSDYHSELNMSSLELGDSALYFCASSSSGPDYGYTFGSGTRLTVV.

In its sample, this clonotype is medium-sized (0.01 to 0.1%). CDR3 sequence: CASSQERLAGDEQYF. In DNA, the CDR3 is TGTGCCAGCAGCCAAGAACGCCTAGCGGGAGATGAGCAGTACTTC. V usage is TRBV3-1 and J usage is TRBJ2-7; 10 bases fit TRBD2. CDR1 and CDR2 (germline): LGHDT, YNNKEL (reference sequence). The CDR3 has 15 residues. J gave up 7 bases and V 0 bases, and 6 bases lay outside the gene matches.

At least ten counts were recorded for this clonotype. The chain links TRBV2 to TRBJ2-5; 7 bases map to TRBD1. The CDR3 is made up of 15 amino acids. Trimming at V came to 4 bases and at J to 6 bases, leaving 11 bases not matched to a gene. The germline V gene encodes CDR1 SNHLY and CDR2 FYNNEI. The chain's CDR3 is CASSGDRDPRKTQYF. The CDR3 region has the DNA TGTGCCAGCAGTGGAGACAGGGACCCTCGAAAGACCCAGTACTTC.

This clonotype was recorded a few times. This chain links TRBV2 with TRBJ2-3; 7 positions match TRBD2. The V segment lost 8 bases and the J segment 0 bases; nucleotides outside the gene matches: 5. This CDR3 has 14 residues. Per germline, CDR1 SNHLY and CDR2 FYNNEI. As DNA, the CDR3 is TGTGCCAGCGGTGGTAGCGGGAGCACAGATACGCAGTATTTT. Translation gives CASGGSGSTDTQYF.

This clonotype was observed a handful of times. The chain uses TRBV18 and TRBJ2-3; D may be TRBD2 (5 bases). Trimming stripped 3 bases from V and 5 bases from J, with 21 bases between. The length of the CDR3 is 17 residues. The germline V gene encodes CDR1 KGHSH and CDR2 LQKENI. The CDR3, as DNA: TGTGCCAGCTCACCGGCGGGCCTCCCGGCCCCCGAAGATACGCAGTATTTT. Amino acids: CASSPAGLPAPEDTQYF.

This clonotype counts as medium-sized. The chain combines TRBV3-1 with TRBJ2-1, with D maybe TRBD1 (5 bases). Germline V gene sequence: CDR1 LGHDT, CDR2 YNNKEL (reference sequence). This CDR3 has 15 residues. Between the trimmed V and J ends, which lost 1 base and 4 bases, there was a span of 11 bases. CDR3 DNA sequence: TGTGCCAGCAGCCAAGTATCGCAGGGTTACAATGAGCAGTTCTTC. Translation: CASSQVSQGYNEQFF.

There are a few counts of this clonotype. J is TRBJ2-1 and V is TRBV5-1; 11 nucleotides match TRBD2. Germline assignment: CDR1 SGHRS and CDR2 YFSETQ. The V gene end was trimmed by 0 bases and the J gene end by 6 bases; junction bases not matched to a gene: 5. CDR3 length equals 16 residues. The CDR3 nucleotides are TGCGCCAGCAGCTTGGGTCCACTAGCGGGAGCCAATGAGCAGTTCTTC. Its protein is CASSLGPLAGANEQFF.

This clonotype was seen ten or more times. The chain has TRBV3-1 and TRBJ1-3; no firm D call. The CDR3 is 13 amino acids. Germline CDR1 LGHDT, CDR2 YNNKEL (reference sequence). The ends were cut back, 4 bases at V and 4 bases at J, with 8 bases in the middle. In DNA, the CDR3 is TGTGCCAGCAGCCCCGAGTGGGGAAACACCATATATTTT. Translated, it gives CASSPEWGNTIYF.

This clonotype has ten or more counts. V is TRBV4-1 and J is TRBJ1-5, with 7 bases matching TRBD1. The CDR3 sequence is 15 residues long. Unmatched junction bases numbered 3, after V lost 0 bases and J lost 4 bases. Germline lookup yields CDR1 MGHRA and CDR2 YSYEKL. In DNA, the CDR3 is TGCGCCAGCAGCCAAGATGGGGACAGAAATCAGCCCCAGCATTTT. Translating gives CASSQDGDRNQPQHF.

This clonotype is medium-sized in the sample. V gene TRBV30 combines with J gene TRBJ1-2; tentative D call: TRBD1 (6 bases). Deletions cut 3 bases from V and 8 bases from J, with 10 bases between. This CDR3 contains 11 residues. Germline CDR1 GTSNPN, CDR2 SVGIG (reference sequence). For the CDR3, the DNA is TGTGCCTGGAGAAAACAGGGCGGCTACACCTTC. The encoded protein is CAWRKQGGYTF.

Sample share makes this clonotype medium-sized. J is TRBJ2-7 and V is TRBV6-2 or TRBV6-3, with D unresolved. There are 16 residues in the CDR3. Germline CDR1 and CDR2: MNHEY and SVGEGT. V lost 2 bases, J lost 2 bases, and 16 bases lay in between. CDR3 protein: CASSYGVPRSPYEQYF. The CDR3 DNA reads TGTGCCAGCAGTTACGGGGTCCCAAGGAGCCCCTACGAGCAGTACTTC.

This clonotype is medium-sized (0.01 to 0.1%) by share. The chain carries TRBV18 and TRBJ2-1; 11 bases align to TRBD2. Unmatched junction bases numbered 3, after V lost 1 base and J lost 4 bases. This CDR3 is 16 amino acids long. Germline CDR1 is KGHSH and CDR2 is LQKENI. As DNA, the CDR3 is TGTGCCAGCTCACCACGGGTAGCGGGAGGGTACAATGAGCAGTTCTTC. Translating gives CASSPRVAGGYNEQFF.

The table lists this clonotype with many counts. The chain carries TRBV10-1 and TRBJ2-7; 9 positions agree with TRBD1. After removal of 6 bases from V and 6 bases from J, the junction contained 12 bases not matched to a gene. This CDR3 contains 15 residues. From germline, CDR1 is WNHNN and CDR2 SYGVQD (reference sequence). The CDR3 protein is CASSQRDRAVGEQYF. The CDR3 DNA reads TGCGCCAGCAGCCAACGGGACAGGGCAGTAGGCGAGCAGTACTTC.

Ten or more counts support this clonotype. The gene calls are TRBV5-6 and TRBJ2-5, with D tentatively TRBD1 (5 bases). Trimming took 4 bases from V and 2 from J, leaving 12 bases between them. Germline CDR1 and CDR2: SGHDT and YYEEEE. The CDR3 sequence is 14 residues long. In DNA, the CDR3 is TGTGCCAGCAGCCTATGGGGCAGTCAAGAGACCCAGTACTTC. This gives the protein CASSLWGSQETQYF.

At least ten counts were recorded for this clonotype. This sequence joins TRBV20-1 and TRBJ2-1; 7 nucleotides line up with TRBD2. Losses at the gene ends were 3 bases for V and 2 bases for J; bases not matched to a gene: 16. Germline assignment: CDR1 DFQATT and CDR2 SNEGSKA (reference sequence). The CDR3 sequence is 18 residues long. CDR3 coding DNA: TGCAGTGCTAGTACGAAGAGACTAGCAAATATCCCCTACAATGAGCAGTTCTTC. Amino acid sequence: CSASTKRLANIPYNEQFF.